Each of the 17 T cell receptor beta chains below was sequenced from the same sample in a study of shared T cell receptors in the human thymus. Repertoires were generated with immunoSEQ multiplex PCR, while TCRdb's copy carries only in-frame clones and drops some. The sample has 600,000 to 900,000 clones, 80% to 90% seen once. These data were also filed under a second study, of human thymus T cells.

What was sequenced was thymocytes. The source is a girl less than two years old with a congenital heart defect.

This chain links TRBV6-4 with TRBJ1-2; 8 bases map to TRBD1. V dropped 7 bases and J dropped 5; count of bases not matched to a gene: 6. This CDR3 region has 13 residues. Germline V gene data show CDR1 as MRHNA and CDR2 as SNTAGT. The DNA for the CDR3 is TGTGCCAGCACCGGGGGGACAGGATATGGCTACACCTTC. It yields the protein CASTGGTGYGYTF.

This sequence joins TRBV2 and TRBJ1-1; 10 bases agree with TRBD1. Looked up from germline, CDR1 is SNHLY and CDR2 is FYNNEI. Losses at the gene ends were 4 bases for V and 4 bases for J; bases not matched to a gene: 15. CDR3 length: 18 residues. The CDR3 DNA sequence: TGTGCCAGCAGTGGTTTCGACAGGGGGCGAATTGAGGTCACTGAAGCTTTCTTT. Protein: CASSGFDRGRIEVTEAFF. The full variable domain, completed using reference TRBV2 and TRBJ1-1, is EPEVTQTPSHQVTQMGQEVILRCVPISNHLYFYWYRQILGQKVEFLVSFYNNEISEKSEIFDDQFSVERPDGSNFTLKIRSTKLEDSAMYFCASSGFDRGRIEVTEAFFGQGTRLTVV.

This chain joins TRBV19 and TRBJ2-1; 10 nucleotides align to TRBD1. The V and J ends lost 6 bases and 5 bases, in that order; junction bases with no gene match: 7. The CDR3 spans 15 residues. Looked up from germline, CDR1 is LNHDA and CDR2 is SQIVND (reference sequence). The CDR3 is CASSKGTGAHNEQFF. The CDR3 coding sequence is TGTGCCAGTAGCAAGGGGACAGGGGCCCACAATGAGCAGTTCTTC.

The chain links TRBV5-5 to TRBJ2-2; the match to TRBD1 covers 9 bases. This CDR3 has 17 residues. Trimming took 4 bases from V and 6 from J; bases not matched to a gene: 13. CDR1 and CDR2 (germline): SGHKS, YYEKEE (reference sequence). The CDR3 DNA sequence: TGTGCCAGCAGCGGACGCCCCCGGGACAGGGATCCCGGGGAGCTGTTTTTT. Translating gives CASSGRPRDRDPGELFF. Looking up the rest from reference TRBV5-5 and TRBJ2-2 gives the full variable domain: DAGVTQSPTHLIKTRGQQVTLRCSPISGHKSVSWYQQVLGQGPQFIFQYYEKEERGRGNFPDRFSARQFPNYSSELNVNALLLGDSALYLCASSGRPRDRDPGELFFGEGSRLTVL.

The rearrangement joins TRBV7-3 to TRBJ2-1; tentatively, D is TRBD2 (6 bases). The CDR3 sequence is 13 residues long. Germline-derived CDR1 and CDR2 are SGHTA and FQGTGA. V shed 5 bases and J shed 7 bases, with 12 bases lying between them. The CDR3 nucleotides are TGTGCCAGCAGCGACGGACGGGGGAATGAGCAGTTCTTC. As protein: CASSDGRGNEQFF.

This clone was seen more than once but under ten times. The chain is built from TRBV5-1 and TRBJ1-2, with unresolved D. The CDR3 is 12 amino acids. The V and J ends lost 0 bases and 7 bases respectively, with 7 bases between them. The germline V gene encodes CDR1 SGHRS and CDR2 YFSETQ. CDR3 in DNA: TGCGCCAGCAGCTTGGCCCCCGGTGGCTACACCTTC. This gives the protein CASSLAPGGYTF.

This chain links TRBV15 with TRBJ2-5; D not certain. Trimming pared 0 bases from V and 2 bases from J, leaving 13 bases between. In germline, CDR1 is LNHNV, CDR2 YYDKDF (reference sequence). This CDR3 is built from 16 residues. The CDR3 nucleotides read TGTGCCACCAGCAGAGAGGTGAGAAAATTACAAGAGACCCAGTACTTC. Its translation: CATSREVRKLQETQYF. Complete variable domain (other parts from reference TRBV15 and TRBJ2-5): DAMVIQNPRYQVTQFGKPVTLSCSQTLNHNVMYWYQQKSSQAPKLLFHYYDKDFNNEADTPDNFQSRRPNTSFCFLDIRSPGLGDTAMYLCATSREVRKLQETQYFGPGTRLLVL.

This chain links TRBV5-4 with TRBJ2-7, with 7 bases lining up with TRBD1. CDR1 and CDR2 from the germline V gene are SGHNT and YYREEE (reference sequence). The CDR3 totals 18 residues. V dropped 0 bases and J dropped 2; count of bases not matched to a gene: 14. The DNA of the CDR3 is TGTGCCAGCAGCTTGGCCATATACCGGGACAGTGAACCCTACGAGCAGTACTTC. Amino acid sequence: CASSLAIYRDSEPYEQYF.

The rearrangement joins TRBV13 to TRBJ2-7; 8 nucleotides agree with TRBD1. This CDR3 has 16 amino acids. Germline lookup yields CDR1 PRHDT and CDR2 FYEKMQ (reference sequence). J gave up 0 bases and V 0 bases, and 4 bases lay outside the gene matches. CDR3 coding DNA: TGTGCCAGCAGCTTAGGAGCCAGGGGGCTCTCCTACGAGCAGTACTTC. It is translated as CASSLGARGLSYEQYF.

In this sample, this clone turned up once. The chain employs TRBV7-9 and TRBJ1-2; no clear D gene. Trimming shortened V by 5 bases and J by 2 bases, and 9 bases separated the two germline ends. The V gene's germline CDR1 is SEHNR and CDR2 FQNEAQ (reference sequence). This CDR3 has 13 residues. The CDR3 spells CASSNRGNYGYTF. CDR3 DNA: TGTGCCAGCAGCAACCGGGGAAACTATGGCTACACCTTC.

The gene calls are TRBV6-1 and TRBJ1-6; unclear D gene. The CDR3 extends over 13 amino acids. The V and J ends lost 4 bases and 11 bases respectively, with 12 bases between them. CDR1 is MNHNS, CDR2 SASEGT, per germline. CDR3 sequence reads: CASSVEGEAPLHF. CDR3 nucleotide sequence: TGTGCCAGCAGTGTCGAGGGTGAGGCACCCCTCCACTTT.

This clone has only one observation. Written as DNA, the CDR3 is TGTGCCAGTAGTAAAGGTCCAGGGAGCAATCAGCCCCAGCATTTT. The encoded protein is CASSKGPGSNQPQHF. The chain employs TRBV19 and TRBJ1-5, with a weak D call TRBD1 (5 bases). Per germline, CDR1 LNHDA and CDR2 SQIVND (reference sequence). V lost 4 bases to trimming and J lost 1 base, with 11 bases between them. The CDR3 sequence is 15 residues long.

Worth noting for this clone: The junction departs from germline at one end; a sequencing error may be responsible. The chain links TRBV15 to TRBJ2-5; 8 nucleotides match TRBD1. Germline V gene lookup returns CDR1 LNHNV and CDR2 YYDKDF (reference sequence). The length of the CDR3 is 20 residues. The CDR3 here is CATSRGPAEEDRGPQVTQYF. In DNA, the CDR3 is TGTGCCACCAGCAGAGGGCCTGCAGAGGAAGACAGGGGCCCGCAAGTGACCCAGTACTTC.

The V gene is TRBV27, the J gene TRBJ1-2, with a weak D call TRBD1 (5 bases). Trimming stripped 0 bases from V and 1 base from J, with 9 bases between. The CDR3 consists of 15 residues. The germline V gene encodes CDR1 MNHEY and CDR2 SMNVEV (reference sequence). Written as DNA, the CDR3 is TGTGCCAGCAGTTTATCAGGGGAATTTAACTATGGCTACACCTTC. Protein product: CASSLSGEFNYGYTF.

The chain is built from TRBV9 and TRBJ2-1; 7 bases align to TRBD1. This CDR3 has 17 amino acids. The germline gives CDR1 SGDLS, CDR2 YYNGEE. Trimming removed 2 bases from V and 5 bases from J; junction bases left unmatched: 13. CDR3 nucleotides: TGTGCCAGCAGCGTCAACGAGGGGGCCTATACCCACAATGAGCAGTTCTTC. Protein product: CASSVNEGAYTHNEQFF.

The CDR3 sequence is CASSEATSTGTFGYFYNSPLHF. Written as DNA, the CDR3 is TGTGCCAGCAGTGAAGCAACAAGTACCGGGACATTTGGGTACTTCTATAATTCACCCCTCCACTTT. The rearrangement joins TRBV6-1 to TRBJ1-6; weak D call: TRBD1 (6 bases). The germline CDR1 and CDR2 sequences are MNHNS and SASEGT. Trimming stripped 0 bases from V and 3 bases from J, with 27 bases between. The CDR3 runs 22 residues.

The CDR3 DNA reads TGTGCCAGCAGTTTGGACAGGGCGATCTATGGCTACACCTTC. This gives the protein CASSLDRAIYGYTF. V usage is TRBV6-5 and J usage is TRBJ1-2; the match to TRBD1 covers 8 bases. CDR3 length: 14 residues. The junction had 5 bases not matched to a gene; V was cut back by 4 bases and J by 4 bases. Germline V gene sequence: CDR1 MNHEY, CDR2 SVGAGI.